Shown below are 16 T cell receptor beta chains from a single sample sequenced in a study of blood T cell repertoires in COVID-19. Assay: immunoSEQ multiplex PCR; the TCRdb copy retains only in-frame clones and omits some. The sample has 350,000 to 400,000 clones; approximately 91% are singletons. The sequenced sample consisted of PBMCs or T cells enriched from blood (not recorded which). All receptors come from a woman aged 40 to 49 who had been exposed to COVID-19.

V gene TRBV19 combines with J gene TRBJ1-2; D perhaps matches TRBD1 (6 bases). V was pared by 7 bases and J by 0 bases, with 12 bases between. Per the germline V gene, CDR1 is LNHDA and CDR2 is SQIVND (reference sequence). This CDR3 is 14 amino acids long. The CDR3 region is CASIHRDSNYGYTF. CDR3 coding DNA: TGTGCCAGTATCCACAGGGATTCTAACTATGGCTACACCTTC.

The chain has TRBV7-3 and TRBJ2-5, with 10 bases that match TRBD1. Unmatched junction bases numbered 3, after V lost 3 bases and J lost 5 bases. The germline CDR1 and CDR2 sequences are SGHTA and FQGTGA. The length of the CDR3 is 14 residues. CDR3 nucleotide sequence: TGTGCCAGCAGCTTGACAGGGGGCGGGGAGACCCAGTACTTC. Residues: CASSLTGGGETQYF.

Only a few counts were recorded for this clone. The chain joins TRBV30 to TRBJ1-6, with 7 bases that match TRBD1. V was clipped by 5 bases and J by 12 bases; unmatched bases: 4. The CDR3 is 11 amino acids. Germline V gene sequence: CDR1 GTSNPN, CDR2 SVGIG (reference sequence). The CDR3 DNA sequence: TGTGCCTGGGGAGGACAGGTACCCCTCCACTTT. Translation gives CAWGGQVPLHF.

The CDR3, as DNA: TGCGCCAGCAGGTTAGGGGTAAACACTGAAGCTTTCTTT. This codes for CASRLGVNTEAFF. The chain combines TRBV5-1 with TRBJ1-1, with D possibly matching TRBD1 (5 bases). The CDR3 is 13 residues long. Germline CDR1 is SGHRS and CDR2 is YFSETQ. Trimming took off 5 bases at V and 2 bases at J, with 10 bases between the two ends.

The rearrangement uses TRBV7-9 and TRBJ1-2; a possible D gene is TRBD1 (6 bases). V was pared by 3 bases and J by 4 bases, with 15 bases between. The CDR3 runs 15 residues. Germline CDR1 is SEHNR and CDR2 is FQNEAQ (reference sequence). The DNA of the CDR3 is TGTGCCAGCAGCTTCCTCGTGGGGGGGGCCTATGGCTACACCTTC. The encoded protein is CASSFLVGGAYGYTF.

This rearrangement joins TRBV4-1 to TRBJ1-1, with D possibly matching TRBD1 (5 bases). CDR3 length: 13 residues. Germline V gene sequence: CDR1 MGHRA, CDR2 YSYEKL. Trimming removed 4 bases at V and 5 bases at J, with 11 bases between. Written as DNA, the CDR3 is TGCGCCAGCAGCCCTTTGGGGCGGACTGAAGCTTTCTTT. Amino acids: CASSPLGRTEAFF.

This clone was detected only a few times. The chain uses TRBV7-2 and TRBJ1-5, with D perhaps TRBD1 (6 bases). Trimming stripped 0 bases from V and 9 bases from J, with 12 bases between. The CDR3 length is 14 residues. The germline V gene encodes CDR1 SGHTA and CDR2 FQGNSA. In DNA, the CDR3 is TGTGCCAGCAGCTTAGCCCTGGGGGCAAGGCCCCAGCATTTT. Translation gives CASSLALGARPQHF.

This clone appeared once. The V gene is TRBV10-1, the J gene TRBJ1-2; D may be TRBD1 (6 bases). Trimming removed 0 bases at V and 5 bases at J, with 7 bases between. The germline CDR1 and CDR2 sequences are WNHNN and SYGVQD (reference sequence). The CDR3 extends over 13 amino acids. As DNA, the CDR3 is TGCGCCAGCAGTGAGTCCACAGGGTATGGCTACACCTTC. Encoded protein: CASSESTGYGYTF.

The CDR3 sequence is CASSLGRQGVNTEAFF. As DNA, the CDR3 is TGTGCCAGCAGCTTAGGCCGACAGGGTGTAAACACTGAAGCTTTCTTT. The chain employs TRBV7-8 and TRBJ1-1, with TRBD1 matching 7 bases. This CDR3 is built from 16 residues. V was clipped by 1 base and J by 2 bases; unmatched bases: 7. Germline V gene data show CDR1 as SGHVS and CDR2 as FQNEAQ.

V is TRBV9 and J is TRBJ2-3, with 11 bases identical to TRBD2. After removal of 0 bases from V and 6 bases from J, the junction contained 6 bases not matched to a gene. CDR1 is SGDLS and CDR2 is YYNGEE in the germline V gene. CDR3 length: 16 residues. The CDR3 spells CASSVVVAGGLDTQYF. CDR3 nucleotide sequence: TGTGCCAGCAGCGTAGTAGTAGCGGGAGGGCTCGATACGCAGTATTTT.

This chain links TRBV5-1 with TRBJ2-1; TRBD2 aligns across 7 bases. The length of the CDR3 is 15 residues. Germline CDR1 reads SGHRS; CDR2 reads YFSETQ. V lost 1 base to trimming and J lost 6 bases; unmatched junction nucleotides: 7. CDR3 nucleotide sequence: TGCGCCAGCAGCTTGAAAGCGGGAAGGTCCAATGAGCAGTTCTTC. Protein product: CASSLKAGRSNEQFF.

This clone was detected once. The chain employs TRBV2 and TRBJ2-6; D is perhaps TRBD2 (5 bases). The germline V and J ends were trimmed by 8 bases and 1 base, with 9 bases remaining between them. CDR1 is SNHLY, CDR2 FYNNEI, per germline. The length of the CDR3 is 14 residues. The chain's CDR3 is CASGEISGANVLTF. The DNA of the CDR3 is TGTGCCAGCGGGGAGATATCTGGGGCCAACGTCCTGACTTTC. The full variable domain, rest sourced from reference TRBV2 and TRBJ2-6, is EPEVTQTPSHQVTQMGQEVILRCVPISNHLYFYWYRQILGQKVEFLVSFYNNEISEKSEIFDDQFSVERPDGSNFTLKIRSTKLEDSAMYFCASGEISGANVLTFGAGSRLTVL.

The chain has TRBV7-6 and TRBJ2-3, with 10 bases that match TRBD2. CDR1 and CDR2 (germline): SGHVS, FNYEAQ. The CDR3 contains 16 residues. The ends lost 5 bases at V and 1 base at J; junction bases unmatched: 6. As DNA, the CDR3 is TGTGCCAGCAGCGAGGGACTAGCGCAACGCACAGATACGCAGTATTTT. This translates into CASSEGLAQRTDTQYF.

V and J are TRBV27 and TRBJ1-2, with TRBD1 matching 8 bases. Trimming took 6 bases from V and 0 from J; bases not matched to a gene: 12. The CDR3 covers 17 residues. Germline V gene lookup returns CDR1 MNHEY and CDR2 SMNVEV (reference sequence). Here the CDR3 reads CASRAGGTRGANYGYTF. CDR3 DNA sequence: TGTGCCAGCAGGGCAGGGGGCACGAGGGGAGCTAACTATGGCTACACCTTC.

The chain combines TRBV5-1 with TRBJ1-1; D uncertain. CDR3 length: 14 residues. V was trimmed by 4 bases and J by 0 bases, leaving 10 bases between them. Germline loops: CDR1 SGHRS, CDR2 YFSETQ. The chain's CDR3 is CASSPGLMNTEAFF. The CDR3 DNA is TGCGCCAGCAGCCCGGGTCTCATGAACACTGAAGCTTTCTTT.

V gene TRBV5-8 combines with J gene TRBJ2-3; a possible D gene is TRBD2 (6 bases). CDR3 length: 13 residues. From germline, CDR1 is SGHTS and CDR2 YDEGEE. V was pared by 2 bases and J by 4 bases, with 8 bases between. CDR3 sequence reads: CASSLAGPDTQYF. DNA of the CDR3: TGTGCCAGCAGCTTAGCGGGCCCAGATACGCAGTATTTT.